This T cell receptor beta chain was sequenced during a study of T-cell memory formation after mild COVID-19. Study-level background: Each donor largely had its own TCR clusters.

TCRdb analysed the 5' RACE reads with MiXCR anew, one entry per CDR3 protein. This table has 550,000 to 600,000 distinct CDR3 sequences, about 18% appearing once. Looked up from germline, CDR1 is SGHVS and CDR2 is FQNEAQ. The V segment lost 4 bases and the J segment 3 bases; nucleotides outside the gene matches: 4. The CDR3 spans 14 residues. The table lists this clonotype with many counts. The chain has TRBV7-8 and TRBJ2-7; 9 bases line up with TRBD1. The sequenced sample was PBMCs or a T cell subset sorted from them (not recorded which). The TCR comes from an adult woman who had mild COVID-19 (a few samples of this study predate the infection). Cell type and time point are not known. The CDR3 bases are TGTGCCAGCAGCTCCGGGACAGGGCGCTACGAGCAGTACTTC. Its translation: CASSSGTGRYEQYF.